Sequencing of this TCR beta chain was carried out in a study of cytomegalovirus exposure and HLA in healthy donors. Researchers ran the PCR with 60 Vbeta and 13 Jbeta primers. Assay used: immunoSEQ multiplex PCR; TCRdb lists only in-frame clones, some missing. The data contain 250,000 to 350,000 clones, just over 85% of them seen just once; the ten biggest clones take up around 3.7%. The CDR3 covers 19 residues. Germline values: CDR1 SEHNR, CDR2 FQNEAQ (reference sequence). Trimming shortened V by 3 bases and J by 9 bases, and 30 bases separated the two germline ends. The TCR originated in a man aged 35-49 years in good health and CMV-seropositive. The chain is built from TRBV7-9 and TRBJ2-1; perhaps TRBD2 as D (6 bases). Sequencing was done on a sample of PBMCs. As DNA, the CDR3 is TGTGCCAGCAGCTTTGATTCGGCTTGGGGGGACTCTAACCCCCCTGAGCAGTTCTTC. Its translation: CASSFDSAWGDSNPPEQFF.